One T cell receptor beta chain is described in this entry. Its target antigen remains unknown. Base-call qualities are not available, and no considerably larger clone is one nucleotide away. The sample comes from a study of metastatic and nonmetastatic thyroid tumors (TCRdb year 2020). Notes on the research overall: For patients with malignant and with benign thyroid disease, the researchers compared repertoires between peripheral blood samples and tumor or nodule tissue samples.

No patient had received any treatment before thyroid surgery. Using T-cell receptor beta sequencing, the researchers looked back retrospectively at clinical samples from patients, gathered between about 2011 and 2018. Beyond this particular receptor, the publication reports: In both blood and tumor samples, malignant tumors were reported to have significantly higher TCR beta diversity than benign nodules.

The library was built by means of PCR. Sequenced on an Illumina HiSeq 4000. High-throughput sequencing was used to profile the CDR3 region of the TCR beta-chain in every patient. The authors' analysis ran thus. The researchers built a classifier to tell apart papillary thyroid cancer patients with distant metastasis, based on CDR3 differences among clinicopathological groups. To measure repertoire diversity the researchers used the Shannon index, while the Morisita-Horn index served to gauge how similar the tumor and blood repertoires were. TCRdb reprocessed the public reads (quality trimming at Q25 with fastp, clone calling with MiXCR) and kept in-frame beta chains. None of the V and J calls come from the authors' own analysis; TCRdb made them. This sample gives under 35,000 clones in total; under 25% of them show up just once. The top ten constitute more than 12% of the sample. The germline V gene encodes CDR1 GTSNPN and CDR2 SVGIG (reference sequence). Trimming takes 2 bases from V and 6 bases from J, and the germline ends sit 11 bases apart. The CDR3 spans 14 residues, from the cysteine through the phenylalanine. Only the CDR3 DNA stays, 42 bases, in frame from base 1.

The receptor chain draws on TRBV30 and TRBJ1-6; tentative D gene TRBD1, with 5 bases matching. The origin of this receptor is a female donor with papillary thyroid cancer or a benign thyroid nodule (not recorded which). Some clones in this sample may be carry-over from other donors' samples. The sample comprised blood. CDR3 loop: CAWSRGRSNSPLHF. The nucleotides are TGTGCCTGGAGTCGGGGACGGAGTAATTCACCCCTCCACTTT.